Each of the 10 T cell receptor beta chains below was sequenced from the same sample in a study of blood T cell repertoires in COVID-19. Only in-frame clones appear in the TCRdb table, and some are missing; sequencing was by immunoSEQ multiplex PCR. The sample consists of 84,000 or so clones, around 81% of them appearing once. The sequenced sample consisted of peripheral blood. The receptors derive from a man older than 75 with active or convalescent COVID-19.

This chain connects TRBV5-1 to TRBJ2-3; no firm D call. V was cut by 0 bases and J by 4 bases, with 18 bases left in between. The germline gives CDR1 SGHRS, CDR2 YFSETQ. This CDR3 spans 17 amino acids. Here the CDR3 DNA reads TGCGCCAGCAGCTTGGTTCCAGTTACTGAGGTCCCAGATACGCAGTATTTT. Translated, it gives CASSLVPVTEVPDTQYF.

The chain couples TRBV7-9 to TRBJ1-4; no definite D call. The length of the CDR3 is 15 residues. V was shortened by 3 bases and J by 4 bases, with 12 bases between the two germline ends. CDR1 is SEHNR and CDR2 is FQNEAQ in the germline V gene (reference sequence). The CDR3 here is CASSLGRQHNEKLFF. CDR3 in DNA: TGTGCCAGCAGCTTGGGCCGTCAACATAATGAAAAACTGTTTTTT. Using reference TRBV7-9 and TRBJ1-4 for the parts outside the CDR3, the full variable domain is DTGVSQNPRHKITKRGQNVTFRCDPISEHNRLYWYRQTLGQGPEFLTYFQNEAQLEKSRLLSDRFSAERPKGSFSTLEIQRTEQGDSAMYLCASSLGRQHNEKLFFGSGTQLSVL.

Here the CDR3 reads CASSQTQGVRIDTQYF. As DNA, the CDR3 is TGTGCCAGCAGCCAAACACAGGGGGTCCGGATCGATACGCAGTATTTT. This chain uses TRBV3-1 (or the pseudogene TRBV3-2) with TRBJ2-3; 8 nucleotides line up with TRBD1. The CDR3 totals 16 residues. CDR1 LGHDT and CDR2 YNNKEL come from the germline V gene (reference sequence). The V segment lost 2 bases and the J segment 6 bases; nucleotides outside the gene matches: 10.

The chain combines TRBV5-5 with TRBJ1-5; 8 bases map to TRBD1. This CDR3 has 14 residues. V shed 0 bases, J shed 4 bases, and the junction held 0 bases outside the gene matches. From germline, CDR1 is SGHKS and CDR2 YYEKEE (reference sequence). The CDR3 DNA reads as TGTGCCAGCAGCTTGGACAGGGGGAATCAGCCCCAGCATTTT. Translated: CASSLDRGNQPQHF.

CDR3 protein: CASSRDSYYGYTF. The CDR3 DNA sequence: TGTGCCAGTAGTCGAGACAGCTACTATGGCTACACCTTC. The V and J genes are TRBV19 and TRBJ1-2; the D gene is possibly TRBD1 (5 bases). V was cut by 5 bases and J by 3 bases, with 10 bases left in between. There are 13 residues in the CDR3. Germline-derived CDR1 and CDR2 are LNHDA and SQIVND (reference sequence).

V and J are TRBV12-3 or TRBV12-4 and TRBJ1-5; D might be TRBD1 (5 bases). Trimming removed 8 bases from V and 2 bases from J, with 7 bases in between. The CDR3 length is 12 residues. The CDR3 region has the DNA TGTGCCAGCGGGGGGGGCAATCAGCCCCAGCATTTT. Protein product: CASGGGNQPQHF.

This clone turned up a few times. In DNA, the CDR3 is TGCGCCAGCAGAGAGGACGGGACTGGGGCCAACGTCCTGACTTTC. Translated, it gives CASREDGTGANVLTF. The rearrangement joins TRBV5-1 to TRBJ2-6, with D perhaps TRBD2 (5 bases). This CDR3 has 15 residues. Germline values: CDR1 SGHRS, CDR2 YFSETQ. V dropped 5 bases and J dropped 2 bases, with 11 bases sitting between them. The full variable domain, completed using reference TRBV5-1 and TRBJ2-6, is KAGVTQTPRYLIKTRGQQVTLSCSPISGHRSVSWYQQTPGQGLQFLFEYFSETQRNKGNFPGRFSGRQFSNSRSEMNVSTLELGDSALYLCASREDGTGANVLTFGAGSRLTVL.

The table lists this clone with a few counts. J is TRBJ1-4 and V is TRBV2; TRBD1 matches 7 bases. The ends lost 3 bases at V and 6 bases at J; junction bases unmatched: 4. Germline values: CDR1 SNHLY, CDR2 FYNNEI. The CDR3 consists of 14 residues. The CDR3: CASSELQGYEKLFF. The CDR3 DNA reads TGTGCCAGCAGTGAGTTACAGGGGTATGAAAAACTGTTTTTT. The full variable domain, with the rest looked up from reference TRBV2 and TRBJ1-4, is EPEVTQTPSHQVTQMGQEVILRCVPISNHLYFYWYRQILGQKVEFLVSFYNNEISEKSEIFDDQFSVERPDGSNFTLKIRSTKLEDSAMYFCASSELQGYEKLFFGSGTQLSVL.

The chain carries TRBV19 and TRBJ2-4; 9 bases are a match to TRBD2. Germline assignment: CDR1 LNHDA and CDR2 SQIVND (reference sequence). The CDR3 spans 17 residues. V lost 1 base to trimming and J lost 0 bases; unmatched junction nucleotides: 4. The CDR3 is CASSIGGSGGAKNIQYF. DNA for the CDR3: TGTGCCAGTAGTATAGGCGGTAGCGGGGGAGCCAAAAACATTCAGTACTTC.

This clone appeared a single time. V gene TRBV25-1 combines with J gene TRBJ1-4; 9 bases are a match to TRBD1. V lost 6 bases, J lost 0 bases, and 11 bases stayed unmatched. Looked up from germline, CDR1 is MGHDK and CDR2 is SYGVNS. This CDR3 is built from 18 residues. The CDR3 spells CASRGDREGIATNEKLFF. The CDR3, as DNA: TGTGCCAGCAGAGGGGACAGGGAAGGGATCGCAACTAATGAAAAACTGTTTTTT.